This record concerns one TCR beta chain sequence. This sample is part of a study of T cell responses to AZD1222 COVID-19 vaccine. Profiled with immunoSEQ multiplex PCR; TCRdb holds only in-frame clones, not every one. Of about 86,000 clones in the sample, 88% were seen once. This CDR3 comprises 14 residues. The V and J ends lost 7 bases and 2 bases, in that order; junction bases with no gene match: 4. The germline gives CDR1 SGHKS, CDR2 YYEKEE (reference sequence). The chain joins TRBV5-5 to TRBJ1-4, with 8 bases aligning to TRBD1. The source was peripheral blood, collected 28 days after the second AZD1222 dose. This receptor was identified in an adult who received the AZD1222 COVID-19 vaccine. CDR3 in amino acids: CASSPGGTNEKLFF. CDR3 nucleotide sequence: TGTGCCAGCTCGCCAGGGGGCACTAATGAAAAACTGTTTTTT.